A single sample gave rise to the 30 T cell receptor beta chains below, sequenced in a study of shared clonotypes between healthy human individuals. Here immunoSEQ multiplex PCR was the method, and the copy in TCRdb shows in-frame clones only, minus some. This sample yields some 2,100,000 clones, of which more than 85% are seen a single time; over 1.5% belongs to the top ten. Terminally differentiated effector memory CD45RA+ cells were excluded from the naive CD8 cells, which were CD45RO-negative and positively selected for CCR7. The source material was naive CD8+ T cells from PBMCs. These receptors came from a young man in good health. Some clones in this sample may be carry-over from other donors' samples.

The rearrangement uses TRBV19 and TRBJ2-7; the match to TRBD1 covers 9 bases. Germline CDR1 LNHDA, CDR2 SQIVND (reference sequence). V lost 5 bases to trimming and J lost 9 bases; unmatched junction nucleotides: 11. This CDR3 has 14 amino acids. The CDR3 spells CASSPGTGSYGQYF. The CDR3 region has the DNA TGTGCCAGTAGTCCCGGGACAGGGTCCTATGGGCAGTACTTC.

The chain employs TRBV4-1 and TRBJ1-4; D unclear. V was shortened by 4 bases and J by 5 bases, with 11 bases between the two germline ends. The CDR3 consists of 14 residues. Looked up from germline, CDR1 is MGHRA and CDR2 is YSYEKL. CDR3: CASSPGRKNEKLFF. The CDR3 region has the DNA TGCGCCAGCAGCCCGGGTCGGAAGAATGAAAAACTGTTTTTT.

The V gene is TRBV5-4, the J gene TRBJ1-1; possibly TRBD1 for D (6 bases). Trimming left V 4 bases short and J 9 bases short, with 13 bases between. CDR3 size: 12 residues. Germline loops: CDR1 SGHNT, CDR2 YYREEE (reference sequence). Here the CDR3 DNA reads TGTGCCAGCAGCGAGGACAGCTTAAAAGCTTTCTTT. Protein sequence: CASSEDSLKAFF.

The chain combines TRBV28 with TRBJ2-3, with D perhaps matching TRBD2 (6 bases). The V end lost 2 bases, the J end lost 4 bases, and 13 bases lay between the germline ends. The germline gives CDR1 MDHEN, CDR2 SYDVKM. The CDR3 consists of 15 residues. This chain's CDR3 is CASSLVGGVADTQYF. Written as DNA, the CDR3 is TGTGCCAGCAGTTTAGTGGGGGGTGTGGCAGATACGCAGTATTTT.

V is TRBV7-9 and J is TRBJ1-2, with no clear D. The CDR3 spans 15 residues. CDR1 and CDR2 from the germline V gene are SEHNR and FQNEAQ (reference sequence). Trimming shortened V by 5 bases and J by 4 bases, and 17 bases separated the two germline ends. CDR3 DNA: TGTGCCAGCAGCCCTCTTCGTGGGGAGGGCTATGGCTACACCTTC. Translated, it gives CASSPLRGEGYGYTF. The whole variable domain, remainder taken from reference TRBV7-9 and TRBJ1-2, is DTGVSQNPRHKITKRGQNVTFRCDPISEHNRLYWYRQTLGQGPEFLTYFQNEAQLEKSRLLSDRFSAERPKGSFSTLEIQRTEQGDSAMYLCASSPLRGEGYGYTFGSGTRLTVV.

Concerning this clone: This sample includes further DNA sequences coding for the same CDR3. The CDR3 DNA reads TGTGCCAGCAGTCCCACTGGATCCTACGAGCAGTACTTC. Amino acids: CASSPTGSYEQYF. This rearrangement joins TRBV6-5 to TRBJ2-7, with D hard to call. V lost 5 bases and J lost 1, with 9 bases in between. CDR3 length: 13 amino acids. Germline V gives CDR1 MNHEY, CDR2 SVGAGI.

The V call is TRBV2, the J call TRBJ2-2; 8 nucleotides line up with TRBD2. CDR1 is SNHLY, CDR2 FYNNEI, per germline. The CDR3 contains 14 residues. The V gene end was trimmed by 8 bases and the J gene end by 8 bases; junction bases not matched to a gene: 10. The CDR3 is CASWVSGSRGELFF. The CDR3 DNA follows: TGTGCCAGCTGGGTCAGCGGGAGTAGGGGGGAGCTGTTTTTT.

The chain is built from TRBV28 and TRBJ1-1; D uncertain. The V gene's germline CDR1 is MDHEN and CDR2 SYDVKM. This CDR3 has 11 residues. The CDR3 region is CGAAGNTEAFF. The CDR3 DNA reads as TGTGGCGCAGCAGGGAACACTGAAGCTTTCTTT. Drawing the rest from reference TRBV28 and TRBJ1-1, the complete variable domain is DVKVTQSSRYLVKRTGEKVFLECVQDMDHENMFWYRQDPGLGLRLIYFSYDVKMKEKGDIPEGYSVSREKKERFSLILESASTNQTSMYLCGAAGNTEAFFGQGTRLTVV.

Comments on this clone: Distinct nucleotide sequences in the sample also encode this CDR3. The chain joins TRBV28 to TRBJ2-7; 8 bases are a match to TRBD1. The CDR3 totals 14 residues. Germline V gene data show CDR1 as MDHEN and CDR2 as SYDVKM. V gave up 3 bases and J gave up 4 bases; unmatched junction bases: 5. CDR3 coding DNA: TGTGCCAGCAGTTTTGCAGGGGGCGGATACGAGCAGTACTTC. It specifies CASSFAGGGYEQYF.

V is TRBV27 and J is TRBJ2-7, with D possibly TRBD1 on 5 matching bases. There are 14 residues in the CDR3. CDR1 is MNHEY, CDR2 SMNVEV, per germline (reference sequence). Trimming stripped 4 bases from V and 3 bases from J, with 13 bases between. CDR3 region: CASSSLLRDYEQYF. The CDR3 DNA reads as TGTGCCAGCAGTTCACTCCTCAGGGACTACGAGCAGTACTTC.

This clone was recorded only once. This chain connects TRBV19 to TRBJ1-3, with TRBD1 as a possible D gene (5 bases). The length of the CDR3 is 15 residues. The V end was cut by 11 bases, the J end by 4 bases, with 21 bases between. The germline V gene encodes CDR1 LNHDA and CDR2 SQIVND (reference sequence). CDR3 nucleotides: TGTGCCGGATCCGTGTTTCTAGGGGAAGGAAACACCATATATTTT. Its translation is CAGSVFLGEGNTIYF.

This sequence joins TRBV7-2 and TRBJ2-1; D may be TRBD1 (6 bases). The CDR3 contains 16 residues. V was trimmed by 2 bases and J by 7 bases, leaving 18 bases between them. CDR1 SGHTA and CDR2 FQGNSA come from the germline V gene. CDR3 protein: CASSLLQQGGSNEQFF. CDR3 nucleotide sequence: TGTGCCAGCAGCTTACTCCAACAGGGTGGGTCGAATGAGCAGTTCTTC.

The rearrangement uses TRBV28 and TRBJ2-3; D is possibly TRBD1 or TRBD2 (5 bases each). Germline CDR1 reads MDHEN; CDR2 reads SYDVKM. This CDR3 has 15 residues. V was clipped by 3 bases and J by 0 bases, with 10 bases between them. The CDR3 bases are TGTGCCAGCAGTTTCATGGGACGCAGCACAGATACGCAGTATTTT. This encodes CASSFMGRSTDTQYF.

The CDR3 loop is CASSLRDRVFNEQYF. The CDR3 DNA reads TGTGCCAGCAGTCTCCGGGACAGGGTATTCAACGAGCAGTACTTC. V gene TRBV7-9 combines with J gene TRBJ2-7; TRBD1 agrees at 9 bases. Germline CDR1 is SEHNR and CDR2 is FQNEAQ (reference sequence). Trimming removed 6 bases from V and 5 bases from J; junction bases left unmatched: 11. This CDR3 comprises 15 residues.

This clone has just a few counts. The gene calls are TRBV13 and TRBJ1-1, with 7 positions matching TRBD1. The CDR3 is made up of 16 amino acids. CDR1 is PRHDT and CDR2 is FYEKMQ in the germline V gene (reference sequence). V dropped 1 base and J dropped 0; count of bases not matched to a gene: 5. CDR3 bases: TGTGCCAGCAGCTTAGTAGGGGACAGTATGAACACTGAAGCTTTCTTT. Its translation: CASSLVGDSMNTEAFF.

CDR3 DNA sequence: TGTGCCAGCACAGGGCGGGGGAACTATGGCTACACCTTC. The encoded protein is CASTGRGNYGYTF. The chain links TRBV28 to TRBJ1-2, with D tentatively TRBD1 (5 bases). Trimming left V 7 bases short and J 2 bases short, with 11 bases between. The CDR3 length is 13 residues. Germline V gene data show CDR1 as MDHEN and CDR2 as SYDVKM.

Note on this clone: A junction end diverges from the germline sequence, so it may reflect a read error. This chain joins TRBV29-1 and TRBJ1-1, with D tentatively TRBD1 (5 bases). CDR1 is SQVTM, CDR2 ANQGSEA, per germline. CDR3 size: 13 residues. The CDR3 DNA is TGCAGCGCCTGGGGCTTATTGAACGCTGAAGCTTTCTTT. Translating it yields CSAWGLLNAEAFF.

This chain uses TRBV9 with TRBJ2-1; D is tentatively TRBD1 or TRBD2 (5 bases each). Germline V lookup: CDR1 SGDLS, CDR2 YYNGEE. This CDR3 has 15 residues. V was cut by 3 bases and J by 5 bases, with 15 bases left in between. Here the CDR3 reads CASSESPGPNNEQFF. CDR3 nucleotide sequence: TGTGCCAGCAGCGAGAGCCCGGGACCTAACAATGAGCAGTTCTTC. The full variable domain, completed using reference TRBV9 and TRBJ2-1, is DSGVTQTPKHLITATGQRVTLRCSPRSGDLSVYWYQQSLDQGLQFLIQYYNGEERAKGNILERFSAQQFPDLHSELNLSSLELGDSALYFCASSESPGPNNEQFFGPGTRLTVL.

The chain links TRBV28 to TRBJ2-1; TRBD2 is a possible D gene (5 bases). The CDR3 consists of 14 residues. The germline CDR1 and CDR2 sequences are MDHEN and SYDVKM. Trimming stripped 5 bases from V and 6 bases from J, with 14 bases between. The CDR3 nucleotides are TGTGCCAGCAGTCCCTTTCTAGCTAGCAATGAGCAGTTCTTC. Translating it yields CASSPFLASNEQFF.

The chain links TRBV27 to TRBJ2-2; 7 bases are shared with TRBD1. There are 16 residues in the CDR3. Germline assignment: CDR1 MNHEY and CDR2 SMNVEV (reference sequence). The V and J ends lost 2 bases and 3 bases, in that order; junction bases with no gene match: 6. CDR3 DNA sequence: TGTGCCAGCAGTTTAGAGGGGGCGATTTACACCGGGGAGCTGTTTTTT. The encoded protein is CASSLEGAIYTGELFF.

The rearrangement joins TRBV11-2 to TRBJ2-7, with 12 bases lining up with TRBD1. The trim removed 5 bases at V and 4 bases at J, leaving 6 bases unmatched. Germline CDR1 reads SGHAT; CDR2 reads FQNNGV. This CDR3 contains 15 residues. In DNA, the CDR3 is TGTGCCAGCAGCACCCGGGACAGGGGGCTTTACGAGCAGTACTTC. Its protein is CASSTRDRGLYEQYF.

This rearrangement joins TRBV10-2 to TRBJ2-7; TRBD1 matches at 7 bases. V shed 9 bases and J 5 bases; nucleotides not matched to a gene: 4. CDR1 is WSHSY and CDR2 is SAAADI in the germline V gene. The length of the CDR3 is 11 residues. This CDR3 reads CASTGAHEQYF. The CDR3 DNA reads as TGCGCCAGTACAGGGGCTCACGAGCAGTACTTC.

The rearrangement links TRBV27 to TRBJ2-7; a weak D match, TRBD2 (5 bases). The CDR3 runs 15 residues. Trimming removed 6 bases from V and 0 bases from J, with 15 bases in between. Per germline, CDR1 MNHEY and CDR2 SMNVEV (reference sequence). The CDR3 is CASSSTGFPSYEQYF. As DNA, the CDR3 is TGTGCCAGCAGCTCAACGGGGTTCCCCTCCTACGAGCAGTACTTC.

CDR3 DNA sequence: TGTGCCAGCAGCTGGGGGACAGGGCTCCCGAACACTGAAGCTTTCTTT. Encoded protein: CASSWGTGLPNTEAFF. The chain has TRBV19 and TRBJ1-1; 9 positions agree with TRBD1. Germline CDR1 LNHDA, CDR2 SQIVND (reference sequence). V lost 9 bases, J lost 1 base, and 12 bases stayed unmatched. This CDR3 region has 16 residues. Full variable domain (remainder filled in from reference TRBV19 and TRBJ1-1): DGGITQSPKYLFRKEGQNVTLSCEQNLNHDAMYWYRQDPGQGLRLIYYSQIVNDFQKGDIAEGYSVSREKKESFPLTVTSAQKNPTAFYLCASSWGTGLPNTEAFFGQGTRLTVV.

This rearrangement joins TRBV4-3 to TRBJ1-3; D uncertain. Trimming took off 0 bases at V and 0 bases at J, with 9 bases between the two ends. Germline values: CDR1 LGHNA, CDR2 YSLEER. The CDR3 has 16 amino acids. CDR3 region: CASSQDSADSGNTIYF. The CDR3 coding sequence is TGCGCCAGCAGCCAAGATTCGGCAGACTCTGGAAACACCATATATTTT.

This chain uses TRBV6-5 with TRBJ2-7; D unresolved. Trimming took 5 bases from V and 0 from J, leaving 8 bases between them. Germline CDR1 and CDR2: MNHEY and SVGAGI. The CDR3 has 13 residues. CDR3 bases: TGTGCCAGCAGTGAGGTCAGCTCCTACGAGCAGTACTTC. Its translation: CASSEVSSYEQYF.

This chain uses TRBV27 with TRBJ2-1, with D maybe TRBD1 (6 bases). V was shortened by 2 bases and J by 3 bases, with 20 bases between the two germline ends. The CDR3 is 18 residues long. CDR1 is MNHEY and CDR2 is SMNVEV in the germline V gene (reference sequence). DNA for the CDR3: TGTGCCAGCAGTTTAGAAGGGACACGGAGGCACTACTACAATGAGCAGTTCTTC. Its protein product is CASSLEGTRRHYYNEQFF.

This chain joins TRBV2 and TRBJ2-7; TRBD2 aligns across 10 bases. CDR3 length: 16 residues. Unmatched junction bases numbered 16, after V lost 8 bases and J lost 6 bases. Germline assignment: CDR1 SNHLY and CDR2 FYNNEI. The CDR3 region has the DNA TGTGCCAGCCTCCCGACCGGGACTAGCGAGAAAGGCGAGCAGTACTTC. It specifies CASLPTGTSEKGEQYF.

The chain couples TRBV7-9 to TRBJ2-7; D assignment may be TRBD1 or TRBD2 (5 bases each). There are 13 residues in the CDR3. Germline-derived CDR1 and CDR2 are SEHNR and FQNEAQ (reference sequence). V was pared by 2 bases and J by 7 bases, with 12 bases between. The CDR3 DNA is TGTGCCAGCAGCTTACCCGGGACCTCGGAGCAGTACTTC. Encoded protein: CASSLPGTSEQYF. Combining the CDR3 with reference TRBV7-9 and TRBJ2-7 gives the whole variable domain DTGVSQNPRHKITKRGQNVTFRCDPISEHNRLYWYRQTLGQGPEFLTYFQNEAQLEKSRLLSDRFSAERPKGSFSTLEIQRTEQGDSAMYLCASSLPGTSEQYFGPGTRLTVT.

The chain recombines TRBV7-2 with TRBJ2-5; 10 bases are shared with TRBD1. V lost 5 bases and J lost 2; bases outside the gene matches: 17. CDR3 length equals 19 residues. The germline V gene has CDR1 SGHTA and CDR2 FQGNSA. Here the CDR3 reads CASSPSRDRGLAVQETQYF. CDR3 coding DNA: TGTGCCAGCAGCCCGAGCCGGGACAGGGGCCTCGCCGTGCAAGAGACCCAGTACTTC.